The 17 T cell receptor beta chains below were found in one sample sequenced in a study of cytomegalovirus exposure and HLA in healthy donors. In the PCR, 60 Vbeta and 13 Jbeta primers were used. Assay: immunoSEQ multiplex PCR; the TCRdb copy retains only in-frame clones and omits some. The sample holds 220,000 or so clones. Sequencing used PBMCs. Receptor source: a girl aged 2 to 9 in good health and CMV-seropositive.

As concerns this clone: This CDR3 is also generated by other DNA sequences in the sample. The rearrangement joins TRBV5-4 to TRBJ1-1, with TRBD1 as a possible D gene (5 bases). In germline, CDR1 is SGHNT, CDR2 YYREEE (reference sequence). The CDR3 length is 14 residues. Trimming removed 4 bases from V and 5 bases from J, with 15 bases in between. The CDR3 DNA follows: TGTGCCAGCAGCCCTAGGGGCCGGGGGACTGAAGCTTTCTTT. Its translation is CASSPRGRGTEAFF.

The chain recombines TRBV13 with TRBJ1-4; D not resolved. Per the germline V gene, CDR1 is PRHDT and CDR2 is FYEKMQ (reference sequence). Trimming cost V 3 bases and J 6 bases, with 11 bases left between them. The CDR3 extends over 14 amino acids. CDR3 residues: CASSFFQEDEKLFF. The CDR3 DNA follows: TGTGCCAGCAGCTTTTTCCAGGAAGATGAAAAACTGTTTTTT.

V gene TRBV28 combines with J gene TRBJ1-5, with a tentative D call TRBD1 (5 bases). Germline lookup yields CDR1 MDHEN and CDR2 SYDVKM. CDR3 size: 13 residues. The V end lost 8 bases, the J end lost 7 bases, and 15 bases lay between the germline ends. DNA for the CDR3: TGTGCCAGCCTCGGTGCGGGGGGGCAGCCCCAGCATTTT. Translated, it gives CASLGAGGQPQHF.

The chain uses TRBV6-5 and TRBJ2-2; no definite D call. The V and J ends lost 0 bases and 4 bases respectively, with 3 bases between them. CDR1 and CDR2 (germline): MNHEY, SVGAGI. This CDR3 region has 13 residues. The CDR3 sequence is CASSYSLTGELFF. The CDR3 DNA is TGTGCCAGCAGTTACTCTCTCACCGGGGAGCTGTTTTTT.

CDR3 bases: TGTGCCAGCAGCTTGGTTCCAGTTGTCGTAAACAATGAGCAGTTCTTC. It yields the protein CASSLVPVVVNNEQFF. The chain employs TRBV7-9 and TRBJ2-1; the D is unclear. The CDR3 length is 16 residues. V was trimmed by 3 bases and J by 5 bases, leaving 17 bases between them. Germline V gene lookup returns CDR1 SEHNR and CDR2 FQNEAQ (reference sequence).

This sequence joins TRBV27 and TRBJ1-2; 9 bases agree with TRBD1. The CDR3 spans 14 residues. Germline-derived CDR1 and CDR2 are MNHEY and SMNVEV (reference sequence). V lost 5 bases to trimming and J lost 5 bases; unmatched junction nucleotides: 6. The CDR3 sequence: CASSPEDRGYGYTF. The CDR3 nucleotides are TGTGCCAGCAGTCCCGAGGACAGGGGTTATGGCTACACCTTC.

This chain joins TRBV28 and TRBJ2-7; maybe TRBD2 (6 bases). Trimming removed 3 bases at V and 3 bases at J, with 9 bases between. CDR3 length: 13 amino acids. Germline CDR1 and CDR2: MDHEN and SYDVKM. CDR3 sequence (DNA): TGTGCCAGCAGTTTGTCGGGGGACTACGAGCAGTACTTC. It yields the protein CASSLSGDYEQYF.

The chain joins TRBV27 to TRBJ2-7; TRBD2 agrees at 11 bases. The CDR3 consists of 14 residues. Unmatched junction bases numbered 5, after V lost 5 bases and J lost 5 bases. The V gene's germline CDR1 is MNHEY and CDR2 SMNVEV (reference sequence). For the CDR3, the DNA is TGTGCCAGCAGTCCCGGGACTAGCGGTCACGAGCAGTACTTC. Protein product: CASSPGTSGHEQYF.

This chain connects TRBV6-6 to TRBJ1-5, with D possibly matching TRBD1 (6 bases). V shed 2 bases and J shed 4 bases, with 9 bases lying between them. Germline CDR1 and CDR2: MNHNY and SVGAGI (reference sequence). The CDR3 length is 14 residues. CDR3 sequence reads: CASSYVTGNQPQHF. The CDR3 DNA reads TGTGCCAGCAGTTACGTGACAGGAAATCAGCCCCAGCATTTT.

The V gene is TRBV7-8, the J gene TRBJ2-5; TRBD2 is a possible D gene (5 bases). The V gene's germline CDR1 is SGHVS and CDR2 FQNEAQ. The CDR3 spans 15 residues. V was trimmed by 1 base and J by 0 bases, leaving 9 bases between them. DNA of the CDR3: TGTGCCAGCAGCTTAGTCGGCGGGTACCAAGAGACCCAGTACTTC. Its translation: CASSLVGGYQETQYF.

J is TRBJ1-2 and V is TRBV15; 7 bases are a match to TRBD1. Germline CDR1 reads LNHNV; CDR2 reads YYDKDF (reference sequence). Trimming at V came to 8 bases and at J to 3 bases, leaving 6 bases not matched to a gene. The CDR3 contains 13 residues. CDR3 loop: CATGLGTDYGYTF. For the CDR3, the DNA is TGTGCCACCGGCTTAGGGACAGACTATGGCTACACCTTC. The complete variable domain, with remaining parts taken from reference TRBV15 and TRBJ1-2, reads DAMVIQNPRYQVTQFGKPVTLSCSQTLNHNVMYWYQQKSSQAPKLLFHYYDKDFNNEADTPDNFQSRRPNTSFCFLDIRSPGLGDTAMYLCATGLGTDYGYTFGSGTRLTVV.

This chain links TRBV6-6 with TRBJ2-1; D is perhaps TRBD2 (6 bases). Trimming cost V 1 base and J 5 bases, with 12 bases left between them. Germline V CDR1 and CDR2: MNHNY, SVGAGI (reference sequence). The CDR3 is 15 amino acids. The CDR3, as DNA: TGTGCCAGCAGTTACTTCGCGGGACCCGACAATGAGCAGTTCTTC. It codes for CASSYFAGPDNEQFF.

The V gene is TRBV18, the J gene TRBJ2-7; D may be TRBD1 (6 bases). This CDR3 is built from 15 residues. The V gene's germline CDR1 is KGHSH and CDR2 LQKENI. The V end lost 4 bases, the J end lost 6 bases, and 19 bases lay between the germline ends. The CDR3 region is CASSQENRVGREQYF. The CDR3 DNA is TGTGCCAGCTCACAAGAGAACAGGGTTGGGCGCGAGCAGTACTTC.

The chain links TRBV6-6 to TRBJ2-2; D possibly corresponds to TRBD2 (5 bases). V lost 7 bases and J lost 1, with 16 bases in between. The CDR3 has 16 amino acids. CDR1 is MNHNY and CDR2 is SVGAGI in the germline V gene (reference sequence). CDR3 loop: CASNKEGWVNTGELFF. CDR3 bases: TGTGCCAGCAACAAAGAGGGTTGGGTGAACACCGGGGAGCTGTTTTTT.

The genes are TRBV7-9 and TRBJ2-7, with 10 bases aligning to TRBD2. V was clipped by 5 bases and J by 4 bases; unmatched bases: 5. This CDR3 comprises 14 residues. CDR1 SEHNR and CDR2 FQNEAQ come from the germline V gene (reference sequence). The CDR3 region has the DNA TGTGCCAGCAGCCAACCGGGACTAGCGTACGAGCAGTACTTC. Its protein product is CASSQPGLAYEQYF.

The CDR3 bases are TGTGCCAGCATCTTTCAGGGGTTAGGCTACACCTTC. The encoded protein is CASIFQGLGYTF. J is TRBJ1-2 and V is TRBV2; D possibly corresponds to TRBD1 (6 bases). In germline, CDR1 is SNHLY, CDR2 FYNNEI. Trimming stripped 7 bases from V and 8 bases from J, with 14 bases between. This CDR3 has 12 amino acids.

The gene calls are TRBV5-6 and TRBJ2-1, with D tentatively TRBD1 (6 bases). With 0 bases removed from V and 10 bases from J, the gap between germline ends came to 17 bases. The CDR3 contains 15 residues. CDR1 is SGHDT, CDR2 YYEEEE, per germline. The CDR3 region has the DNA TGTGCCAGCAGCTTGGCGTGGGCAGGGGAAGGGGAGCAGTTCTTC. This sequence encodes CASSLAWAGEGEQFF. Combining the CDR3 with reference TRBV5-6 and TRBJ2-1 gives the whole variable domain DAGVTQSPTHLIKTRGQQVTLRCSPKSGHDTVSWYQQALGQGPQFIFQYYEEEERQRGNFPDRFSGHQFPNYSSELNVNALLLGDSALYLCASSLAWAGEGEQFFGPGTRLTVL.